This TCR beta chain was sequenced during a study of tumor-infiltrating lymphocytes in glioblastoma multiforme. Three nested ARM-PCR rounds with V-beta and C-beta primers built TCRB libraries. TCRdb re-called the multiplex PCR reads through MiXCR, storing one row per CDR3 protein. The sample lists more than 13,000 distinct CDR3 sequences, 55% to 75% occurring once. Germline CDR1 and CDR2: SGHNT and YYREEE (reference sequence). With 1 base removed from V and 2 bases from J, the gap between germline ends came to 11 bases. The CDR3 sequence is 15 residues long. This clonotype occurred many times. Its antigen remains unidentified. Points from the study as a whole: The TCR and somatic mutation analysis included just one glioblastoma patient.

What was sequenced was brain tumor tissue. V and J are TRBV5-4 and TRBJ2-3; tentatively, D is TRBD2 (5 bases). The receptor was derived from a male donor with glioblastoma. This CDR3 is CASSLFLEATDTQYF. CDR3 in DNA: TGTGCCAGCAGCTTGTTCCTGGAGGCCACAGATACGCAGTATTTT. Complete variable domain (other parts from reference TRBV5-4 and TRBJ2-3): ETGVTQSPTHLIKTRGQQVTLRCSSQSGHNTVSWYQQALGQGPQFIFQYYREEENGRGNFPPRFSGLQFPNYSSELNVNALELDDSALYLCASSLFLEATDTQYFGPGTRLTVL.